The rows below give T cell receptor beta chains drawn from one sample of a study of vaccination effects on CD4 cells after COVID-19. The table came from immunoSEQ multiplex PCR; TCRdb's copy has only in-frame clones and leaves some out. This sample has roughly 35,000 clones, with less than 70% found just once. Their specific antigens are unknown. The sequencing used CD4+ T cells from PBMCs cultured with HCoV-OC43 spike peptides, collected before COVID-19 vaccination. The receptors shown here come from a human donor who received a COVID-19 vaccine. CDR3s include the opening cysteine and the closing phenylalanine or tryptophan.

J gene,V gene,CDR3 protein
TRBJ2-2,TRBV6-6,CASIGEGVGTGELFF
TRBJ2-1,TRBV4-2,CASSQRRDSVHEQFF
TRBJ2-1,TRBV12-3/TRBV12-4,CANKREGYNEQFF
TRBJ2-5,TRBV5-1,CASSSQIGTGAVETQYF
TRBJ2-5,TRBV10-3,CAISEFLGEGAQETQYF
TRBJ2-5,TRBV2,CASSERRGETQYF
TRBJ1-2,TRBV7-6,CASSLRQGRGLGGYTF
TRBJ2-1,TRBV9,CASSPRGNFISEQFF
TRBJ1-4,TRBV20-1,CSAGGVEKLFF
TRBJ2-1,TRBV11-2,CASSLNRLANEQFF
TRBJ1-2,TRBV7-2,CASSPGTGTVYGYTF
TRBJ2-2,TRBV3-1/TRBV3-2,CASTHSGHTGELFF
TRBJ1-2,TRBV5-1,CASSLVGQGWGYTF
TRBJ2-1,TRBV19,CATLTRGEHNEQFF
TRBJ1-2,TRBV5-1,CASSFHRESVGYTF
TRBJ1-2,TRBV7-9,CASSSADVQGDYGYTF
TRBJ2-7,TRBV6-5,CASSPGQGSYEQYF
TRBJ1-3,TRBV2,CASSVWAAGNTIYF
TRBJ1-3,TRBV10-3,CAISETSAVSGNTIYF
TRBJ2-7,TRBV6-5,CASTEDGTSGYEQYF
TRBJ1-2,TRBV24-1,CATSDSGGLGYTF
TRBJ1-6,TRBV5-1,CASATGLDSPLHF
TRBJ1-3,TRBV4-1,CASSPDRDPRNTIYF
TRBJ2-1,TRBV25-1,CASRGPARGGGYNEQFF
TRBJ2-7,TRBV3-1/TRBV3-2,CASSREGGVYEQYF
TRBJ1-3,TRBV5-6,CASSSRGGRFASGNTIYF
TRBJ2-7,TRBV27,CASKGTIGAEGEQYF
TRBJ2-1,TRBV27,CASSRGKEIYNEQFF